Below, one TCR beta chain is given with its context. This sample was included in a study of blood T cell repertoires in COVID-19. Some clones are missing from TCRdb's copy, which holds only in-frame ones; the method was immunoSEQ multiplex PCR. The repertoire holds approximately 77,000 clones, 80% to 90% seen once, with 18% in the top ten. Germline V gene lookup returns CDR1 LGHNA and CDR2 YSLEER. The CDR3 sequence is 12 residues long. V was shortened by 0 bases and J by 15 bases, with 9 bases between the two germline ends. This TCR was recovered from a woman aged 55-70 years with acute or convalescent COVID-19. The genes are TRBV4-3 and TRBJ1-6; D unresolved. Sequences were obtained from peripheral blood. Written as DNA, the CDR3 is TGCGCCAGCAGCCAAGATTCGAGACACCTCCACTTT. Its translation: CASSQDSRHLHF.